This entry lists 11 T cell receptor beta chains sequenced from one sample in a study of T-cell reconstitution after alpha-beta-depleted transplantation in children. Unique molecular identifiers tagged the TCRbeta library. TCRdb redid the calling of the PCR reads with MiXCR, one entry per CDR3 protein. The sample includes about 980,000 distinct CDR3 sequences, roughly 29% seen only once; the top ten take 25% to 35%. The material was PBMCs, mostly from graft donor cells, obtained 360 days after TCRalphabeta/CD19-depleted stem cell transplant. The receptor set was obtained from a boy less than two years old who had a stem cell transplant for SCID, so the T cells may come from the graft donor.

The V gene is TRBV6-5, the J gene TRBJ2-2; 7 bases map to TRBD1. Germline V lookup: CDR1 MNHEY, CDR2 SVGAGI. The CDR3 length is 14 residues. The V segment lost 2 bases and the J segment 5 bases; nucleotides outside the gene matches: 2. CDR3 sequence: CASSYARGTGELFF. CDR3 DNA sequence: TGTGCCAGCAGTTACGCCAGGGGGACCGGGGAGCTGTTTTTT.

This chain links TRBV4-2 with TRBJ2-3; 7 bases map to TRBD2. V dropped 8 bases and J dropped 2; count of bases not matched to a gene: 10. The CDR3 is 15 residues long. CDR1 and CDR2 (germline): LGHNA, YNFKEQ. In DNA form, the CDR3 reads TGTGCCAGCCGCCTGGGGGGACTAAACACAGATACGCAGTATTTT. This translates into CASRLGGLNTDTQYF.

The chain is built from TRBV20-1 and TRBJ2-2, with a weak D call TRBD2 (6 bases). This CDR3 spans 16 amino acids. In germline, CDR1 is DFQATT, CDR2 SNEGSKA (reference sequence). The V end was cut by 3 bases, the J end by 7 bases, with 21 bases between. DNA for the CDR3: TGCAGTGCTAGCGAGACTAGTTTGGGCCTGGGCGGGGAGCTGTTTTTT. Amino acid sequence: CSASETSLGLGGELFF.

This clonotype was found a few times. This chain's CDR3 is CASSFAMVRGDTEAFF. CDR3 bases: TGTGCCAGCAGTTTCGCGATGGTGAGGGGCGACACTGAAGCTTTCTTT. The chain recombines TRBV12-3 or TRBV12-4 with TRBJ1-1, with a possible D match to TRBD1 (5 bases). Trimming removed 3 bases at V and 3 bases at J, with 17 bases between. The CDR3 has 16 amino acids.

This clonotype was counted a few times. The V gene is TRBV20-1, the J gene TRBJ1-1; D call uncertain. Germline-derived CDR1 and CDR2 are DFQATT and SNEGSKA (reference sequence). The CDR3 has 12 residues. V was shortened by 1 base and J by 5 bases, with 8 bases between the two germline ends. The CDR3 protein is CSARGLSTEAFF. The CDR3 nucleotides read TGCAGTGCTAGAGGGTTGTCGACTGAAGCTTTCTTT.

The chain employs TRBV6-5 and TRBJ2-3; D may match TRBD1 or TRBD2 (6 bases each). CDR1 and CDR2 from the germline V gene are MNHEY and SVGAGI. This CDR3 spans 19 amino acids. Trimming took 0 bases from V and 6 from J, leaving 25 bases between them. DNA for the CDR3: TGTGCCAGCAGTTACTCGATCGGGGAAGGGGGGAAGACTGGTGATACGCAGTATTTT. This gives the protein CASSYSIGEGGKTGDTQYF.

V usage is TRBV4-2 and J usage is TRBJ1-1, with 11 bases aligning to TRBD1. The CDR3 has 18 residues. Germline CDR1 and CDR2: LGHNA and YNFKEQ. V was pared by 4 bases and J by 4 bases, with 14 bases of the junction left unmatched. CDR3 loop: CASSPRPWTGGFGTEAFF. CDR3 bases: TGTGCCAGCAGCCCCCGCCCTTGGACAGGGGGCTTTGGCACTGAAGCTTTCTTT.

This clonotype has a single count. The CDR3 loop reads CASSYGGKRAYEQYF. CDR3 sequence (DNA): TGTGCCAGCAGCTACGGGGGCAAGAGGGCCTACGAGCAGTACTTC. The chain employs TRBV7-2 and TRBJ2-7, with D perhaps given as TRBD1 or TRBD2 (6 bases each). V gave up 4 bases and J gave up 2 bases, with 15 bases separating them. The CDR3 is made up of 15 amino acids. CDR1 SGHTA and CDR2 FQGNSA come from the germline V gene.

The chain is built from TRBV12-3 or TRBV12-4 and TRBJ1-5; 10 bases map to TRBD1. V shed 4 bases and J 4 bases; nucleotides not matched to a gene: 7. This CDR3 region has 16 residues. DNA of the CDR3: TGTGCCAGCAGTTCCCCGGGACAGGGGTTAAATCAGCCCCAGCATTTT. As protein: CASSSPGQGLNQPQHF.

This clonotype was counted between two and nine times. The genes are TRBV12-3 or TRBV12-4 and TRBJ2-7, with D unresolved. V was pared by 3 bases and J by 0 bases, with 12 bases between. The CDR3 covers 15 residues. This CDR3 is CASSFMAESSYEQYF. The CDR3 DNA follows: TGTGCCAGCAGTTTTATGGCAGAGAGCTCCTACGAGCAGTACTTC.

The rearrangement joins TRBV7-3 to TRBJ2-1; D perhaps matches TRBD1 (6 bases). V dropped 0 bases and J dropped 4 bases, with 13 bases sitting between them. From germline, CDR1 is SGHTA and CDR2 FQGTGA. The CDR3 covers 16 residues. The CDR3 region has the DNA TGTGCCAGCAGCTTAACGGGGGCTAGCCGGTACAATGAGCAGTTCTTC. Translation gives CASSLTGASRYNEQFF.